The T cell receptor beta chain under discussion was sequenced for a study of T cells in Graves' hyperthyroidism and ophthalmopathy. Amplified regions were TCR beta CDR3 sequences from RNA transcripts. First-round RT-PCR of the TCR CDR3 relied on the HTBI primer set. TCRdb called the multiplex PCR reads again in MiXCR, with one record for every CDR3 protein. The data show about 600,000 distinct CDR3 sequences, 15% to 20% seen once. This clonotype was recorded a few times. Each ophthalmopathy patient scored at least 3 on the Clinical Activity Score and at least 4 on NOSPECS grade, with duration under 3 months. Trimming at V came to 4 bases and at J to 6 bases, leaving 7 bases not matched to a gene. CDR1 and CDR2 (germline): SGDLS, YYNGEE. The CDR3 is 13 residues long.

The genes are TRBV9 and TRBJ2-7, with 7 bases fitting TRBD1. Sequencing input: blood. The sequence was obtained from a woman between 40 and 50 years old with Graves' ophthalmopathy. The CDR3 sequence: CASSPEQGSEQYF. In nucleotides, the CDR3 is TGTGCCAGCAGCCCGGAACAGGGGAGCGAGCAGTACTTC.